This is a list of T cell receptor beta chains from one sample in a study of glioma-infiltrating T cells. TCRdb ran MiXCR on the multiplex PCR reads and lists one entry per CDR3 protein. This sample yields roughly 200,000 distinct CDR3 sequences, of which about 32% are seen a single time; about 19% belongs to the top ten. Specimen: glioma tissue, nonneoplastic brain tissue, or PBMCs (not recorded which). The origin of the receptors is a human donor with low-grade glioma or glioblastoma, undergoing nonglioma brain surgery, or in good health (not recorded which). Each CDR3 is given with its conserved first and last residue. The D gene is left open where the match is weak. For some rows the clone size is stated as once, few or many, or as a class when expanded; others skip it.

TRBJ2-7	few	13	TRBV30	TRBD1	CAWSLTGAYEQYF	TGTGCCTGGAGTCTGACAGGGGCCTACGAGCAGTACTTC
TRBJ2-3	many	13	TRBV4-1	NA	CASSQGRPDTQYF	TGCGCCAGCAGCCAAGGAAGACCAGATACGCAGTATTTT
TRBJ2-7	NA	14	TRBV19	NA	CASSSGSGSYEQYF	TGTGCCAGTAGTTCCGGGTCCGGATCCTACGAGCAGTACTTC
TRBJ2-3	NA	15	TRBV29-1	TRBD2	CSALNSGRAQDTQYF	TGCAGCGCCTTAAATAGCGGGAGGGCCCAGGATACGCAGTATTTT
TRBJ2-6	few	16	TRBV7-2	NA	CAGVGAVASGANVLTF	TGTGCCGGCGTAGGAGCGGTCGCGTCTGGGGCCAACGTCCTGACTTTC
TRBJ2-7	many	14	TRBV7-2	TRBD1	CASSLGQGNYEQYF	TGTGCCAGCAGCTTAGGACAGGGGAACTACGAGCAGTACTTC
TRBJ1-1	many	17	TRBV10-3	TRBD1	CAISEVGQGIGSTEAFF	TGTGCCATCAGTGAAGTGGGACAGGGGATAGGGAGCACTGAAGCTTTCTTT
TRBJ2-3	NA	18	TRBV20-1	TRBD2	CSARARWLAGGDTDTQYF	TGCAGTGCTAGAGCTCGGTGGCTAGCGGGAGGCGACACAGATACGCAGTATTTT
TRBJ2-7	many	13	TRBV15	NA	CATSRDRGTEQYF	TGTGCCACCAGCAGAGATAGAGGTACCGAGCAGTACTTC
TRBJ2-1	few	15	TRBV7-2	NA	CASSLSSLADNEQFF	TGTGCCAGCAGCTTATCTTCATTAGCGGACAATGAGCAGTTCTTC
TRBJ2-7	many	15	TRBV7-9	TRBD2	CASSHREASSYEQYF	TGTGCCAGCAGCCACCGGGAGGCCAGCTCCTACGAGCAGTACTTC
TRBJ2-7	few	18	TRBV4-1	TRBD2	CASSQAPRTSGLAYEQYF	TGCGCCAGCAGCCAGGCTCCGCGGACTAGCGGGCTTGCCTACGAGCAGTACTTC
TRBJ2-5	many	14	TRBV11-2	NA	CASVTEGLQETQYF	TGTGCCAGTGTTACCGAAGGGCTACAAGAGACCCAGTACTTC
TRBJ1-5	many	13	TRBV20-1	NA	CSGMPYSNQPQHF	TGCAGCGGGATGCCATATAGCAATCAGCCCCAGCATTTT
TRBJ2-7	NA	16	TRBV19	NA	CAISPSRTGSSYEQYF	TGTGCCATTAGTCCATCCCGGACGGGAAGCTCCTACGAGCAGTACTTC
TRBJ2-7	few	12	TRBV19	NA	CASSIGQNEQYF	TGTGCCAGTAGTATAGGACAAAACGAGCAGTACTTC
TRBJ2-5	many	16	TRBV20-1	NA	CSARDGAKGYQETQYF	TGCAGTGCTAGAGATGGAGCCAAGGGATACCAAGAGACCCAGTACTTC
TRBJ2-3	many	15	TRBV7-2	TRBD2	CASSLAGTKSDTQYF	TGTGCCAGCAGCTTAGCGGGGACTAAATCAGATACGCAGTATTTT
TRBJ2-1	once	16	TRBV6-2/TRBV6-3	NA	CASSYLGPERSYEQFF	TGTGCCAGCAGTTACCTGGGGCCCGAGCGGTCCTATGAGCAGTTCTTC
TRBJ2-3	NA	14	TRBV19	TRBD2	CASSGAGVTNTQYF	TGTGCCAGTTCCGGGGCGGGAGTGACAAATACGCAGTATTTT
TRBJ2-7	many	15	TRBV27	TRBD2	CASSPKREGTYEQYF	TGTGCCAGCAGTCCGAAGCGGGAGGGTACCTACGAGCAGTACTTC
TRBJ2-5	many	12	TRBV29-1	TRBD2	CSVFGTSGRGYF	TGCAGCGTTTTCGGGACTAGCGGGAGGGGGTACTTC
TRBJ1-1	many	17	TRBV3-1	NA	CASSPGGILPFGGVAFF	TGTGCCAGCAGCCCTGGAGGCATATTACCGTTCGGGGGTGTAGCTTTCTTT
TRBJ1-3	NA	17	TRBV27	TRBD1	CASSISPPGTAKNTIYF	TGTGCCAGCAGCATTAGTCCCCCTGGGACAGCTAAAAACACCATATATTTT
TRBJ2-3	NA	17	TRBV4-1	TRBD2	CASSAGILAALTDTQYF	TGCGCCAGCAGCGCCGGAATCCTAGCGGCGCTCACAGATACGCAGTATTTT
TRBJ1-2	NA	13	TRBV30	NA	CASKDRGFYGYTF	TGTGCCTCGAAGGATCGAGGTTTCTATGGCTACACCTTC
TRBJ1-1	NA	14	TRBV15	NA	CATSRSSGDTKAFF	TGTGCCACCAGCAGATCGTCAGGGGATACCAAAGCTTTCTTT